This paragraph reports one T cell receptor (beta chain). Its antigen target is currently unknown. No per-base quality is available; no much larger clone lies one base away. TCRbeta CDR3 regions were amplified from genomic DNA using the immunoSEQ Assay, a bias-controlled multiplex PCR. Per the source publication's procedure: Within the assay, amplification of reference gene primers was used to estimate how many nucleated cells each sample contained. To quantify the absolute abundance of each unique TCRbeta CDR3 rearrangement, sequence reads were collapsed and filtered. For each sample, productive Simpson clonality was calculated as the square root of Simpson's diversity index across productive rearrangements. Entries here come from immuneACCESS through TCRdb and include only in-frame sequences with V and J called. Some clones fail to appear in such tables; in the studies checked, an unresolved V gene covers under half of the shortfall, and the cause of the remainder is unknown. V and J calls and clone size are those listed in that table; D and trimming were worked out from the DNA. Present in this sample are roughly 21,000 clones, about nine tenths of which were seen just once. Around 12% of the sample belongs to the ten largest clones.

Whole blood was collected in K2EDTA tubes by collaborating institutions according to the institutions' own protocols. For TCRbeta analysis, collaborators shipped samples as frozen whole blood, isolated PBMCs, or DNA extracted from either of those sample types. V is reduced by 4 bases and J by 0 bases, leaving a spacing of 17 bases between them. The CDR3 spans 17 residues, from the cysteine through the phenylalanine. Only the CDR3 part of the read is kept: 51 bases, read in frame from the first base. The germline V gene yields SGDLS for CDR1 and YYNGEE for CDR2. This specimen comes from a study of blood T cell repertoires in COVID-19 (dated by TCRdb to 2018 to 2021). For context, the study as a whole: The collaborator samples originated in the United States, Italy and Spain and spanned the acute and convalescent phases of COVID-19. The material from the prospective study consisted of cDNA or gDNA derived from T cells, B-cell-depleted T cells, or PBMCs. Subjects who had been exposed to COVID-19, were actively infected with it, or had recovered from it provided the deeply sampled blood TCRbeta repertoires that made up the dataset. A freely available public database, intended as a resource for researchers studying the immune response to SARS-CoV-2, is where the repertoires were released. Samples were obtained from the ongoing ImmuneRACE study (first 160 participants) and from over 1,000 subjects provided by 6 global collaborators. Sample metadata almost always included a de-identified subject ID, COVID-19 status, age in years and sex. HLA class I and class II types, where available, came from metadata supplied by the sample provider rather than from assay-based typing. The investigation overall reported the following: How much clinical and demographic metadata was included differed by source and by participant, and the metadata was provided uncurated.

The TCR sequence derives from a woman older than 75 with active or convalescent COVID-19. The rearrangement joined TRBV9 to TRBJ1-3; TRBD1 could be the D gene, as 5 bases match. Source material: peripheral blood. The nucleotides read TGTGCCAGCAGCCCGGCGGGACTAATAGTCTCTGGAAACACCATATATTTT. It translates to CASSPAGLIVSGNTIYF.